This T cell receptor (beta chain) emerged from a study of T cells in women clearing cervical HPV infection. Study context: No precancer developed; the control's incident HPV16 infection cleared within 12 months.

CDR1 is LGHNA, CDR2 YNFKEQ, per germline. The CDR3 covers 16 residues. Study-wide findings and caveats: Cases and controls were distinguished at AUC 0.83 by richness and V genes.

Method: immunoSEQ multiplex PCR; TCRdb's copy keeps in-frame clones and lacks some. The table counts roughly 22,000 clones; 12% lies in the top ten. About this clone itself: The antigen is unknown. A read error may produce the germline difference seen at one junction end. The read ends 3 residues early relative to the CDR3; the germline J gene fills the gap.

The chain is built from TRBV4-2 and TRBJ2-7; possible D gene TRBD1, 6 bases. Sample: blood buffy coat. The clonotype comes from a woman aged 18 to 75 with a cervical HPV16 infection that either progressed to CIN3+ or cleared (not recorded which). CDR3 DNA (partial): TGCGCCAGCAGCCAGAACCTCCGGGACAAAACCTACGAG. Translated: CASSQNLRDKTYE. The whole CDR3 protein is CASSQNLRDKTYEQYF.